A single sample gave rise to the 27 T cell receptor beta chains below, sequenced in a study of CXCR3-negative and CXCR3-positive naive CD8 T cells. Their cognate antigens are unknown. Study-wide results and limits: CXCR3-positive naive cells carried more hydrophobic TRB CDR3s than CXCR3-negative naive cells did.

UMI-labeled 5' RACE yielded the TRB cDNA libraries. TCRdb reprocessed the 5' RACE reads, with one entry per CDR3 protein and no DNA. The listing records about 6,900 distinct CDR3 sequences. The sample consisted of naive CXCR3+ CD8+ T cells from blood. Sample subset: CD45RO-CCR7+CD27+CD95- naive CD8+ T cells expressing CXCR3 (TNR3+). These receptors were collected from a human donor in good health. Some clones in this sample may be carry-over from other donors' samples.

The CDR3 protein is CASSLGTLPNTEAFF. The chain recombines TRBV5-4 with TRBJ1-1; TCRdb picks TRBD1, but there is no DNA to check that call. Germline V gene data show CDR1 as SGHNT and CDR2 as YYREEE (reference sequence). This CDR3 has 15 residues. Filled out from reference TRBV5-4 and TRBJ1-1, the complete variable domain reads ETGVTQSPTHLIKTRGQQVTLRCSSQSGHNTVSWYQQALGQGPQFIFQYYREEENGRGNFPPRFSGLQFPNYSSELNVNALELDDSALYLCASSLGTLPNTEAFFGQGTRLTVV.

The chain recombines TRBV11-2 with TRBJ2-3. Looked up from germline, CDR1 is SGHAT and CDR2 is FQNNGV. This CDR3 has 12 residues. The CDR3 here is CASSSMVDTQYF.

This clonotype is deemed medium-sized by its frequency. The V and J genes are TRBV3-1 and TRBJ1-1. This CDR3 has 13 amino acids. CDR1 LGHDT and CDR2 YNNKEL come from the germline V gene (reference sequence). The CDR3 loop reads CASSHSWGTEAFF. The whole variable domain, filled in from reference TRBV3-1 and TRBJ1-1, reads DTAVSQTPKYLVTQMGNDKSIKCEQNLGHDTMYWYKQDSKKFLKIMFSYNNKELIINETVPNRFSPKSPDKAHLNLHINSLELGDSAVYFCASSHSWGTEAFFGQGTRLTVV.

In terms of frequency, this clonotype is medium-sized. The chain links TRBV29-1 to TRBJ2-7; TCRdb's D call of TRBD1 is untestable without DNA. CDR3 size: 13 residues. Germline loops: CDR1 SQVTM, CDR2 ANQGSEA. CDR3: CSYRDRERYEQYF.

This clonotype is labeled medium-sized based on frequency. The V and J genes are TRBV16 and TRBJ1-5. The CDR3 spans 15 residues. From germline, CDR1 is KGHSY and CDR2 FQNENV. CDR3 protein: CASSQTTDSNQPQHF.

This clonotype is labeled medium-sized based on frequency. The chain is built from TRBV7-9 and TRBJ1-1. Germline CDR1 SEHNR, CDR2 FQNEAQ (reference sequence). The CDR3 is 14 residues long. Here the CDR3 reads CASSLGFGAPEAFF. The full variable domain, with the rest looked up from reference TRBV7-9 and TRBJ1-1, is DTGVSQNPRHKITKRGQNVTFRCDPISEHNRLYWYRQTLGQGPEFLTYFQNEAQLEKSRLLSDRFSAERPKGSFSTLEIQRTEQGDSAMYLCASSLGFGAPEAFFGQGTRLTVV.

Frequency places this clonotype as medium-sized. The gene calls are TRBV7-9 and TRBJ2-1; there is no DNA to check the TCRdb D call of TRBD2. The CDR3 runs to 16 residues. CDR1 and CDR2 from the germline V gene are SEHNR and FQNEAQ (reference sequence). The CDR3 sequence is CASSPIAAGTYNEQFF. The variable domain in full, with the rest retrieved from reference TRBV7-9 and TRBJ2-1, is DTGVSQNPRHKITKRGQNVTFRCDPISEHNRLYWYRQTLGQGPEFLTYFQNEAQLEKSRLLSDRFSAERPKGSFSTLEIQRTEQGDSAMYLCASSPIAAGTYNEQFFGPGTRLTVL.

The chain is built from TRBV13 and TRBJ2-3; there is no DNA to check the TCRdb D call of TRBD1. The CDR3 length is 16 residues. In germline, CDR1 is PRHDT, CDR2 FYEKMQ (reference sequence). CDR3 in amino acids: CASSLNSGTQADTQYF.

This clonotype is identified as medium-sized from frequency. This sequence joins TRBV29-1 and TRBJ1-2; TCRdb lists TRBD1, though no DNA is available to test this call. The CDR3 is made up of 14 amino acids. From germline, CDR1 is SQVTM and CDR2 ANQGSEA. The chain's CDR3 is CSVERVTGDYGYTF.

Its frequency marks this clonotype as medium-sized. This chain joins TRBV12-5 and TRBJ1-1. Per the germline V gene, CDR1 is LGHNT and CDR2 is FRNRAP. The CDR3 totals 15 residues. The CDR3 sequence is CASGLGEGRNTEAFF.

The J gene is TRBJ2-1, the V gene TRBV28. Germline CDR1 is MDHEN and CDR2 is SYDVKM. CDR3 length equals 13 residues. The CDR3 protein is CASSFLDYNEQFF.

Measured by frequency, this clonotype is medium-sized (0.01 to 0.1%). The chain combines TRBV7-6 with TRBJ2-1; the D call from TCRdb, TRBD2, cannot be confirmed without DNA. Per the germline V gene, CDR1 is SGHVS and CDR2 is FNYEAQ. CDR3 length: 15 amino acids. The CDR3 is CASTLSGSSYNEQFF.

The chain couples TRBV2 to TRBJ1-3; TCRdb outputs TRBD1, but without DNA this stays unchecked. The CDR3 totals 16 residues. From germline, CDR1 is SNHLY and CDR2 FYNNEI. CDR3 in amino acids: CASSHSTAYSGNTIYF.

The chain carries TRBV20-1 and TRBJ2-5; the TRBD1 assignment by TCRdb is unverifiable without DNA. The germline V gene has CDR1 DFQATT and CDR2 SNEGSKA (reference sequence). The CDR3 contains 15 residues. CDR3 sequence reads: CSAPLRDNFQEAQYF.

By frequency, this clonotype registers medium-sized. The chain couples TRBV5-1 to TRBJ2-7; TCRdb indicates TRBD2, and absent DNA this call remains unverified. The CDR3 runs to 14 residues. CDR1 and CDR2 from the germline V gene are SGHRS and YFSETQ. The CDR3 sequence: CASSFRGPSYEQYF.

This chain links TRBV29-1 with TRBJ2-3; TCRdb gives TRBD1 as the D gene, but with no DNA this cannot be confirmed. Looked up from germline, CDR1 is SQVTM and CDR2 is ANQGSEA. This CDR3 has 13 residues. This chain's CDR3 is CSVIGTGIDTQYF.

Its frequency marks this clonotype as medium-sized. The chain is built from TRBV27 and TRBJ2-7; TCRdb lists TRBD1, though no DNA is available to test this call. CDR3 size: 13 residues. Germline V CDR1 and CDR2: MNHEY, SMNVEV (reference sequence). CDR3 residues: CASSPGQGYEQYF.

The V and J genes are TRBV7-9 and TRBJ1-3. This CDR3 contains 14 residues. The germline gives CDR1 SEHNR, CDR2 FQNEAQ (reference sequence). CDR3 amino acids: CASSFVSSGNTIYF.

The rearrangement uses TRBV7-9 and TRBJ1-2. CDR1 is SEHNR and CDR2 is FQNEAQ in the germline V gene (reference sequence). CDR3 size: 13 residues. The CDR3 spells CASSLGGSYGYTF.

The chain is built from TRBV11-3 and TRBJ1-1. This CDR3 region has 15 residues. Germline lookup yields CDR1 SGHNT and CDR2 YENEEA. CDR3 loop: CASSPAGYTNTEAFF.

The chain carries TRBV19 and TRBJ1-1; TCRdb gives TRBD1 as the D gene, but with no DNA this cannot be confirmed. The CDR3 extends over 13 amino acids. Germline CDR1 LNHDA, CDR2 SQIVND (reference sequence). The CDR3 loop reads CASSAPGNTEAFF.

The genes are TRBV29-1 and TRBJ2-2. Germline assignment: CDR1 SQVTM and CDR2 ANQGSEA. The CDR3 contains 14 residues. CDR3 sequence reads: CSVEAGGNTAELFF.

V gene TRBV7-3 combines with J gene TRBJ2-1. From germline, CDR1 is SGHTA and CDR2 FQGTGA. CDR3 size: 13 residues. The CDR3 sequence: CASSSDDYNEQFF.

The V gene is TRBV27, the J gene TRBJ2-3; the D call of TRBD1 rests on TCRdb alone, since no DNA is present to check it. The CDR3 has 19 amino acids. The germline gives CDR1 MNHEY, CDR2 SMNVEV (reference sequence). The CDR3 is CASSSASLVGQGFTDTQYF.

The CDR3: CASSIDADRANYGYTF. This sequence joins TRBV19 and TRBJ1-2; TCRdb's assignment of TRBD1 cannot be checked, as there is no DNA. The germline V gene has CDR1 LNHDA and CDR2 SQIVND (reference sequence). CDR3 length: 16 amino acids. Using reference TRBV19 and TRBJ1-2 for the parts outside the CDR3, the full variable domain is DGGITQSPKYLFRKEGQNVTLSCEQNLNHDAMYWYRQDPGQGLRLIYYSQIVNDFQKGDIAEGYSVSREKKESFPLTVTSAQKNPTAFYLCASSIDADRANYGYTFGSGTRLTVV.

The CDR3 loop reads CSAPGGSFVGHEQFF. V gene TRBV29-1 combines with J gene TRBJ2-1; TCRdb returns TRBD1, unconfirmable since there is no DNA. CDR3 length equals 15 residues. Germline assignment: CDR1 SQVTM and CDR2 ANQGSEA.

This chain joins TRBV11-2 and TRBJ2-1; TCRdb's D gene call, TRBD2, goes unchecked for lack of DNA. The germline gives CDR1 SGHAT, CDR2 FQNNGV. The CDR3 length is 13 residues. The CDR3 is CASSLTSVNEQFF.